This T cell receptor (beta chain) derives from a study of blood T cells in healthy people across ages. The authors ran a second PCR of about 7 to 11 cycles using a sample-barcoded 5' primer and a J-beta primer mix. Every cDNA molecule carried a tag from a template-switch adaptor bearing 12 random nucleotides. TCRdb recomputed calls from the 5' RACE reads with MiXCR, one row per CDR3 protein. The sample has hundreds of thousands of distinct CDR3 sequences, roughly 32% seen once; the top ten hold about 16%. V shed 6 bases and J shed 7 bases, with 20 bases lying between them. The CDR3 spans 14 residues. Germline V gives CDR1 SGHKS, CDR2 YYEKEE (reference sequence). Caucasian, healthy and from Russia, the donors were aged between about 6 and 90. On this clonotype itself: Possible read error: a much larger clone is one base away.

The sequenced material came from blood. The chain couples TRBV5-5 to TRBJ2-7; either TRBD1 or TRBD2 may supply D (6 bases each). The sequence was obtained from a woman older than 75 in good health. Here the CDR3 DNA reads TGTGCCAGCACCCCAGTTCCGGGGGCCCATGAGCAGTACTTC. Translation: CASTPVPGAHEQYF.